These 24 T cell receptor beta chains share one sample of origin, sequenced in a study of cytomegalovirus exposure and HLA in healthy donors (dated by TCRdb to 2017 to 2019). Libraries were constructed by the immunoSEQ multiplex PCR assay. The multiplex PCR relied on a mix of 60 forward primers for TCR Vbeta segments and 13 reverse primers for TCR Jbeta segments. TCRdb's version of the immuneACCESS table is confined to in-frame rearrangements and falls short of the full clone set. An unresolved V gene accounts for under half of the shortfall where checked; the remainder is of unknown origin. Counted in this sample were about 160,000 clones; approximately 80% of them appeared once. More than 3% of the sample is held by the ten biggest clonotypes. The sequenced material came from PBMCs. The source is a young man in good health and CMV-seropositive.

The V gene is TRBV4-3, the J gene TRBJ1-2; D unresolved. V was cut by 1 base and J by 8 bases, with 17 bases left in between. The V gene's germline CDR1 is LGHNA and CDR2 YSLEER. The CDR3 loop spans 15 amino acids. CDR3 DNA: TGCGCCAGCAGCCAAGTCCGGGGTTCTCGGTCCGGCTACACCTTC. Protein: CASSQVRGSRSGYTF.

The chain recombines TRBV29-1 with TRBJ2-7; 10 bases are shared with TRBD1. V was pared by 5 bases and J by 4 bases, with 8 bases of the junction left unmatched. The CDR3 is 14 amino acids. Germline values: CDR1 SQVTM, CDR2 ANQGSEA. In DNA form, the CDR3 reads TGCAGCGTTACAGACCCGGGACAGGGGTACGAGCAGTACTTC. Translated, it gives CSVTDPGQGYEQYF.

The chain recombines TRBV13 with TRBJ2-7, with TRBD2 matching over 12 bases. With 5 bases clipped from V and 7 bases from J, the junction kept 15 bases outside the gene matches. The germline V gene has CDR1 PRHDT and CDR2 FYEKMQ (reference sequence). The CDR3 is 17 residues long. CDR3: CASSEIPASGGAGEQYF. CDR3 sequence (DNA): TGTGCCAGCAGCGAAATCCCGGCTAGCGGGGGGGCCGGGGAGCAGTACTTC.

The V and J genes are TRBV7-2 and TRBJ2-6; 7 bases are a match to TRBD2. Trimming cost V 6 bases and J 3 bases; bases outside gene matches: 5. There are 15 residues in the CDR3. Germline CDR1 SGHTA, CDR2 FQGNSA. CDR3 in amino acids: CASRFGGGGANVLTF. CDR3 DNA: TGTGCCAGCAGATTCGGCGGGGGTGGGGCCAACGTCCTGACTTTC.

This clone came up a few times. The rearrangement links TRBV5-1 to TRBJ2-1; D is possibly TRBD2 (6 bases). The CDR3 contains 14 residues. V lost 1 base and J lost 10, with 15 bases in between. CDR1 is SGHRS, CDR2 YFSETQ, per germline. The CDR3 loop is CASSLTVGTEEQFF. In DNA, the CDR3 is TGCGCCAGCAGCTTGACTGTGGGGACTGAAGAGCAGTTCTTC.

This clone was detected a few times. The gene calls are TRBV5-4 and TRBJ1-5, with 7 nucleotides matching TRBD1. The CDR3 loop spans 15 amino acids. Trimming at V came to 4 bases and at J to 0 bases, leaving 4 bases not matched to a gene. Germline V gene lookup returns CDR1 SGHNT and CDR2 YYREEE (reference sequence). In nucleotides, the CDR3 is TGTGCCAGCAGCGCCGGGACAGATAGCAATCAGCCCCAGCATTTT. It yields the protein CASSAGTDSNQPQHF.

This chain links TRBV11-3 with TRBJ2-1, with 11 bases identical to TRBD2. Losses at the gene ends were 0 bases for V and 4 bases for J; bases not matched to a gene: 8. CDR3 length: 18 amino acids. The germline gives CDR1 SGHNT, CDR2 YENEEA. CDR3 nucleotides: TGTGCCAGCAGCTTAGATGGCCTAGCGGGGGGACGTTACAATGAGCAGTTCTTC. Its protein product is CASSLDGLAGGRYNEQFF.

J is TRBJ2-3 and V is TRBV5-4; 7 nucleotides line up with TRBD2. Looked up from germline, CDR1 is SGHNT and CDR2 is YYREEE (reference sequence). Trimming removed 0 bases from V and 4 bases from J; junction bases left unmatched: 5. CDR3 size: 15 residues. In DNA form, the CDR3 reads TGTGCCAGCAGCTTGGCCGGTCGGGGGGCAGATACGCAGTATTTT. Its protein product is CASSLAGRGADTQYF.

The chain is built from TRBV28 and TRBJ1-2; TRBD1 aligns across 12 bases. CDR3 size: 19 residues. The germline gives CDR1 MDHEN, CDR2 SYDVKM. With 2 bases clipped from V and 2 bases from J, the junction kept 12 bases outside the gene matches. CDR3 in amino acids: CASSLAPGTGGLQNYGYTF. As DNA, the CDR3 is TGTGCCAGCAGTTTAGCCCCCGGGACAGGGGGCTTGCAGAACTATGGCTACACCTTC.

This clone was observed a few times. The chain has TRBV4-1 and TRBJ1-2, with 12 bases matching TRBD1. Germline V CDR1 and CDR2: MGHRA, YSYEKL. The CDR3 is 15 residues long. V was clipped by 2 bases and J by 4 bases; unmatched bases: 2. This CDR3 is CASSQPGQGAYGYTF. DNA of the CDR3: TGCGCCAGCAGCCAACCGGGACAGGGGGCCTATGGCTACACCTTC.

In its sample, this clone was seen a few times. The V and J genes are TRBV25-1 and TRBJ2-3; D remains ambiguous. V shed 3 bases and J shed 1 base, with 5 bases lying between them. Looked up from germline, CDR1 is MGHDK and CDR2 is SYGVNS. CDR3 length: 13 amino acids. Written as DNA, the CDR3 is TGTGCCAGCAGTGATTCTCGCACAGATACGCAGTATTTT. It translates to CASSDSRTDTQYF.

This chain uses TRBV6-5 with TRBJ2-1; D gene unclear. Trimming cost V 3 bases and J 8 bases, with 14 bases left between them. This CDR3 spans 14 amino acids. The germline CDR1 and CDR2 sequences are MNHEY and SVGAGI. CDR3 bases: TGTGCCAGCAGTTATGACACCAGCTTCCATGAGCAGTTCTTC. This translates into CASSYDTSFHEQFF.

On this clone itself: Other DNA sequences in this specimen translate into the identical CDR3. This sequence joins TRBV18 and TRBJ1-1, with D possibly TRBD1 on 5 matching bases. Trimming took off 1 base at V and 5 bases at J, with 8 bases between the two ends. The germline CDR1 and CDR2 sequences are KGHSH and LQKENI. The CDR3 is made up of 13 amino acids. In DNA, the CDR3 is TGTGCCAGCTCACCACGCGGGGGGACTGAAGCTTTCTTT. Its translation: CASSPRGGTEAFF.

This sequence joins TRBV4-1 and TRBJ2-5; D is undetermined. The germline V gene has CDR1 MGHRA and CDR2 YSYEKL. The length of the CDR3 is 13 residues. V was pared by 1 base and J by 3 bases, with 6 bases between. This chain's CDR3 is CASSQATEETQYF. The CDR3 region has the DNA TGCGCCAGCAGCCAAGCCACGGAAGAGACCCAGTACTTC.

This clone was observed a handful of times. An end of the junction differs from the germline gene, which may be a read error. The rearrangement joins TRBV27 to TRBJ2-3, with D maybe TRBD1 (5 bases). Germline V gene data show CDR1 as MNHEY and CDR2 as SMNVEV (reference sequence). The length of the CDR3 is 14 residues. The CDR3 bases are TGTGCCAGCAGTGCCAGGGTTAGCAAAGATACGCAGTATTTT. Translated: CASSARVSKDTQYF.

The V call is TRBV11-2, the J call TRBJ1-6; D possibly corresponds to TRBD1 (6 bases). Trimming shortened V by 1 base and J by 9 bases, and 13 bases separated the two germline ends. This CDR3 comprises 15 residues. Per germline, CDR1 SGHAT and CDR2 FQNNGV. In DNA form, the CDR3 reads TGTGCCAGCAGCTTAGTGACAGGCTACGTTTCACCCCTCCACTTT. This translates into CASSLVTGYVSPLHF.

This chain links TRBV7-3 with TRBJ1-6; TRBD1 aligns across 8 bases. CDR3 length: 15 residues. The junction had 8 bases not matched to a gene; V was cut back by 5 bases and J by 8 bases. Germline V gene data show CDR1 as SGHTA and CDR2 as FQGTGA. CDR3 in DNA: TGTGCCAGCAGCCCAAACCCGGGACAGGATTCACCCCTCCACTTT. This translates into CASSPNPGQDSPLHF.

This rearrangement joins TRBV4-1 to TRBJ1-1; tentatively, D is TRBD1 (6 bases). Trimming took 4 bases from V and 0 from J, leaving 9 bases between them. The CDR3 length is 14 residues. CDR1 and CDR2 (germline): MGHRA, YSYEKL. In DNA, the CDR3 is TGCGCCAGCAGCCTGGGACATTTGAACACTGAAGCTTTCTTT. It codes for CASSLGHLNTEAFF.

This chain joins TRBV30 and TRBJ1-2, with 8 bases aligning to TRBD1. Germline-derived CDR1 and CDR2 are GTSNPN and SVGIG (reference sequence). V shed 5 bases, J shed 4 bases, and the junction held 3 bases outside the gene matches. This CDR3 spans 12 amino acids. The CDR3 loop reads CAWGTGLYGYTF. In nucleotides, the CDR3 is TGTGCCTGGGGGACAGGTCTCTATGGCTACACCTTC.

J is TRBJ2-7 and V is TRBV28; tentatively, D is TRBD2 (6 bases). The CDR3 spans 14 residues. The germline V gene encodes CDR1 MDHEN and CDR2 SYDVKM. Trimming took 5 bases from V and 2 from J, leaving 13 bases between them. CDR3 amino acids: CASSTLGEAYEQYF. CDR3 in DNA: TGTGCCAGCAGTACCCTGGGGGAGGCCTACGAGCAGTACTTC.

The CDR3 bases are TGTGCTAGTGGTTTGGGGGTAGCGGGGGGGAGGGGTACGCAGTATTTT. Its translation: CASGLGVAGGRGTQYF. This sequence joins TRBV12-5 and TRBJ2-3; 11 bases map to TRBD2. Germline trimming cut 1 base from V and 8 bases from J; bases unmatched to any gene: 8. The CDR3 is 16 residues long. Germline-derived CDR1 and CDR2 are LGHNT and FRNRAP.

This clone was seen a handful of times. The genes are TRBV29-1 and TRBJ2-2, with D possibly matching TRBD1 (7 bases). The CDR3 extends over 14 amino acids. Trimming cost V 7 bases and J 4 bases, with 16 bases left between them. Germline values: CDR1 SQVTM, CDR2 ANQGSEA. This CDR3 is CSAAGQGGTGELFF. For the CDR3, the DNA is TGCAGCGCCGCGGGGCAGGGGGGCACCGGGGAGCTGTTTTTT.

The rearrangement uses TRBV19 and TRBJ2-7; the D gene is possibly TRBD1 (5 bases). V dropped 5 bases and J dropped 1 base, with 9 bases sitting between them. The CDR3 runs to 13 residues. Germline lookup yields CDR1 LNHDA and CDR2 SQIVND (reference sequence). This chain's CDR3 is CASSQGRSYEQYF. CDR3 DNA: TGTGCCAGTAGTCAGGGTCGTTCCTACGAGCAGTACTTC.

V and J are TRBV4-1 and TRBJ2-7; TRBD1 matches 9 bases. CDR1 and CDR2 (germline): MGHRA, YSYEKL. The CDR3 is 14 residues long. V lost 5 bases, J lost 3 bases, and 5 bases stayed unmatched. Here the CDR3 reads CASSVDRGFYEQYF. The CDR3 DNA is TGCGCCAGCAGCGTCGACAGGGGGTTCTACGAGCAGTACTTC.